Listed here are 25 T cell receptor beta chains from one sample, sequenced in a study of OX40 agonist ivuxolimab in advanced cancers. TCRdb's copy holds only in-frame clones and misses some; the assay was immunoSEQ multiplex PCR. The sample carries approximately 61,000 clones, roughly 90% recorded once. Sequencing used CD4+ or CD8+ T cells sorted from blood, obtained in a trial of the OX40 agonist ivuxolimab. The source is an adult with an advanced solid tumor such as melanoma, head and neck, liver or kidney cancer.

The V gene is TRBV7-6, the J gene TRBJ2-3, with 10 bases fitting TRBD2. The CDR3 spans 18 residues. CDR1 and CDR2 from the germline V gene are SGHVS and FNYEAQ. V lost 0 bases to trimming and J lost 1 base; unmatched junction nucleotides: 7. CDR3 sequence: CASSLAAGGSEGTDTQYF. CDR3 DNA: TGTGCCAGCAGCTTAGCAGCGGGAGGGTCTGAGGGCACAGATACGCAGTATTTT.

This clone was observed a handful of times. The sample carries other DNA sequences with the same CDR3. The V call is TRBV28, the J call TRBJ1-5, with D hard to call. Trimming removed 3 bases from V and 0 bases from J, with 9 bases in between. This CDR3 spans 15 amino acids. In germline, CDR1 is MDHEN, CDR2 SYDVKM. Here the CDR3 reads CASSFLLNSNQPQHF. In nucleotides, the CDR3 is TGTGCCAGCAGTTTCCTACTGAATAGCAATCAGCCCCAGCATTTT.

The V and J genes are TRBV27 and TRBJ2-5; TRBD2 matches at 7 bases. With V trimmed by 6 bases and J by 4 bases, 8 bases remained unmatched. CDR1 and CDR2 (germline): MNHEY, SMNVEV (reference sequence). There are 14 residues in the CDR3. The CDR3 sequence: CASSRTRHRETQYF. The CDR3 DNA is TGTGCCAGCAGCCGGACTAGGCACAGAGAGACCCAGTACTTC.

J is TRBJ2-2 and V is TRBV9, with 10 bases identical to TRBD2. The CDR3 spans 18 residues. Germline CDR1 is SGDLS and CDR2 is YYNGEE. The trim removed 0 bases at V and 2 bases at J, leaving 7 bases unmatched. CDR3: CASSVVASGSSNTGELFF. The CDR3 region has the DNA TGTGCCAGCAGCGTAGTAGCTAGCGGGAGTTCAAACACCGGGGAGCTGTTTTTT.

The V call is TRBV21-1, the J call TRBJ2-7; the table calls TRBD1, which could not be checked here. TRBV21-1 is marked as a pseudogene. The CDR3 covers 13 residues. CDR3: CASSKAMQYEQYF. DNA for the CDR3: TGTGCCAGCAGCAAAGCCATGCAGTACGAGCAGTACTTC.

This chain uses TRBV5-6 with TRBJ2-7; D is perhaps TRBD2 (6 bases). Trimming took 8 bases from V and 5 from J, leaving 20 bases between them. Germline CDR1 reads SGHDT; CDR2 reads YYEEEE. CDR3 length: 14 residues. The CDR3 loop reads CASESGSKFHEQYF. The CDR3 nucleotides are TGTGCCAGTGAGTCCGGGAGTAAGTTCCACGAGCAGTACTTC.

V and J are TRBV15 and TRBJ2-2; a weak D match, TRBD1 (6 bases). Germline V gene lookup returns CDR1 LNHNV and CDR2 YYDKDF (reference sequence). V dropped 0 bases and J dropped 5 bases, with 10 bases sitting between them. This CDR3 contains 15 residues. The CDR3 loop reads CATSREQGGTGELFF. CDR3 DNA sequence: TGTGCCACCAGCAGAGAACAGGGTGGGACCGGGGAGCTGTTTTTT.

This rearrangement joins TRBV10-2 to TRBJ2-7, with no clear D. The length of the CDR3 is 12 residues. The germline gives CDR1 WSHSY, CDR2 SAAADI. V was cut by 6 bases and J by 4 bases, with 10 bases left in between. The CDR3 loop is CASSDPTYEQYF. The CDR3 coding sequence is TGCGCCAGCAGCGACCCCACTTACGAGCAGTACTTC.

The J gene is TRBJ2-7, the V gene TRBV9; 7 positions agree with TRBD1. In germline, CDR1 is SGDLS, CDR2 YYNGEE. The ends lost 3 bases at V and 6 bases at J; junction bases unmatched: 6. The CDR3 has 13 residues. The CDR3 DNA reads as TGTGCCAGCAGCGCCAACAGGGGCGGCGAGCAGTACTTC. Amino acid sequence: CASSANRGGEQYF. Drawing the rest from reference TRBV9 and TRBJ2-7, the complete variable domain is DSGVTQTPKHLITATGQRVTLRCSPRSGDLSVYWYQQSLDQGLQFLIQYYNGEERAKGNILERFSAQQFPDLHSELNLSSLELGDSALYFCASSANRGGEQYFGPGTRLTVT.

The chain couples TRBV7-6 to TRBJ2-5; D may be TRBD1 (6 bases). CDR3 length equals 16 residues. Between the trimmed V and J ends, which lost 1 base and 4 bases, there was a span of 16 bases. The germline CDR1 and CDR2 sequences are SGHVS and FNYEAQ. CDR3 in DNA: TGTGCCAGCAGCTTAGAGTTCGGGACATTGGGAGAGACCCAGTACTTC. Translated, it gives CASSLEFGTLGETQYF.

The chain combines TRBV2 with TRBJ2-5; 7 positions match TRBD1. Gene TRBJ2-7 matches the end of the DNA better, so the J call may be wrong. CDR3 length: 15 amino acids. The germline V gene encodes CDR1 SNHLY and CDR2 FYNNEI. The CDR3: CASSLTGTDSYEQYF. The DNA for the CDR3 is TGTGCCAGCAGTTTAACCGGGACAGACTCCTACGAGCAGTACTTC.

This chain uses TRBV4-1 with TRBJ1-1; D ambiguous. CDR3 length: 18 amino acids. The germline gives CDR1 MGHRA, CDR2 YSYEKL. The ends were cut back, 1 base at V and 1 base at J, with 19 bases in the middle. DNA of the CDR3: TGCGCCAGCAGCCAAGTTTTCCACGGCGGGGAGAAGAACACTGAAGCTTTCTTT. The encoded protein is CASSQVFHGGEKNTEAFF.

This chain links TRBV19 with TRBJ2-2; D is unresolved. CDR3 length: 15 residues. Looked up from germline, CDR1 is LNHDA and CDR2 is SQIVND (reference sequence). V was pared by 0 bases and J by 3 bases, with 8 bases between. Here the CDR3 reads CASSIDGSYTGELFF. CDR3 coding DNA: TGTGCCAGTAGTATAGATGGTTCGTACACCGGGGAGCTGTTTTTT.

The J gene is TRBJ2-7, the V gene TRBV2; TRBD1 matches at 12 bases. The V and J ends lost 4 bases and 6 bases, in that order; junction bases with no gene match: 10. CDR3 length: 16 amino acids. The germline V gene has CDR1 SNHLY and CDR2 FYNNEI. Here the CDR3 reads CASSAGGGQGAVEQYF. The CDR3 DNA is TGTGCCAGCAGTGCTGGTGGGGGACAGGGGGCGGTCGAGCAGTACTTC. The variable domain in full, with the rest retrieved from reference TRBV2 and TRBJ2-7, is EPEVTQTPSHQVTQMGQEVILRCVPISNHLYFYWYRQILGQKVEFLVSFYNNEISEKSEIFDDQFSVERPDGSNFTLKIRSTKLEDSAMYFCASSAGGGQGAVEQYFGPGTRLTVT.

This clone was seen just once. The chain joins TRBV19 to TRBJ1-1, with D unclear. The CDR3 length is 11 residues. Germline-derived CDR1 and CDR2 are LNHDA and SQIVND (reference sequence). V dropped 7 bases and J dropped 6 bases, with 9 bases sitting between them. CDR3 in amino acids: CASTVGPEAFF. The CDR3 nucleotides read TGTGCCAGTACCGTCGGTCCTGAAGCTTTCTTT.

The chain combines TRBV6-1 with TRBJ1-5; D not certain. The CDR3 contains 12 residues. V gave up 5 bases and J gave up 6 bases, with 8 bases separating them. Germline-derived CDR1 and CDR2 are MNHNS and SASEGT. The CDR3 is CASSWVSQPQHF. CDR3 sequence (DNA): TGTGCCAGCAGTTGGGTCAGTCAGCCCCAGCATTTT.

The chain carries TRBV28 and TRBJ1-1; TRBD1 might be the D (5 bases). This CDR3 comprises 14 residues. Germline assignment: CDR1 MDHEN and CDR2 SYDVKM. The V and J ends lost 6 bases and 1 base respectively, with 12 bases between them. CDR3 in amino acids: CASSYEQGNTEAFF. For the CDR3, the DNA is TGTGCCAGCAGCTACGAGCAGGGGAACACTGAAGCTTTCTTT.

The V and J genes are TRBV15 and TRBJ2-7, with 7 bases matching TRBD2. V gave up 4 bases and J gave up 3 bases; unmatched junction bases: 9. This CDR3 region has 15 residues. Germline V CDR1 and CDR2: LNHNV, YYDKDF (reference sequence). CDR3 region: CATSNRRTRFYEQYF. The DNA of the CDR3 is TGTGCCACCAGCAATCGACGGACTAGATTCTACGAGCAGTACTTC.

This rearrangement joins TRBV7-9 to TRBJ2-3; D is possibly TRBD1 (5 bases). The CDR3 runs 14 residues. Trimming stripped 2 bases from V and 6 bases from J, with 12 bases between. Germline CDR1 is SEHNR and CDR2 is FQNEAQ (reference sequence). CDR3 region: CASSLPGFIDTQYF. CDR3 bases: TGTGCCAGCAGCTTACCAGGGTTTATTGATACGCAGTATTTT.

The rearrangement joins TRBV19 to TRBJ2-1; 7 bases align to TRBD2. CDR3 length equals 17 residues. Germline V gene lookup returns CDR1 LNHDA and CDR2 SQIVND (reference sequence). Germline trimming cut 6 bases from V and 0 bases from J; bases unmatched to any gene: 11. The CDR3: CASRLLAEGNSYNEQFF. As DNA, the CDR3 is TGTGCCAGTAGGCTTCTAGCGGAGGGGAACTCCTACAATGAGCAGTTCTTC.

In nucleotides, the CDR3 is TGCGCCAGCAGCTTGTCTGGGACTGAAGCTTTCTTT. It yields the protein CASSLSGTEAFF. The chain recombines TRBV5-1 with TRBJ1-1, with D uncertain. Germline assignment: CDR1 SGHRS and CDR2 YFSETQ. With 1 base removed from V and 5 bases from J, the gap between germline ends came to 6 bases. The CDR3 is made up of 12 amino acids. The full variable domain, its missing parts supplied by reference TRBV5-1 and TRBJ1-1, is KAGVTQTPRYLIKTRGQQVTLSCSPISGHRSVSWYQQTPGQGLQFLFEYFSETQRNKGNFPGRFSGRQFSNSRSEMNVSTLELGDSALYLCASSLSGTEAFFGQGTRLTVV.

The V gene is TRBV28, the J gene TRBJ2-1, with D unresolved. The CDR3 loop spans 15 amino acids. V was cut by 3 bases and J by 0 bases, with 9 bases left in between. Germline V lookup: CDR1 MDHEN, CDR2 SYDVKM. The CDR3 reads CASSFSSSSYNEQFF. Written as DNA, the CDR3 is TGTGCCAGCAGTTTTAGTAGTAGCTCCTACAATGAGCAGTTCTTC.

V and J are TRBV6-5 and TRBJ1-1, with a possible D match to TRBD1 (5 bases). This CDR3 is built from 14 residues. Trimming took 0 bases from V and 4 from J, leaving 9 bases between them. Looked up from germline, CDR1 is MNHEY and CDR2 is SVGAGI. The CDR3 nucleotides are TGTGCCAGCAGTTACTCGCCGGGGGGCACTGAAGCTTTCTTT. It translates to CASSYSPGGTEAFF.

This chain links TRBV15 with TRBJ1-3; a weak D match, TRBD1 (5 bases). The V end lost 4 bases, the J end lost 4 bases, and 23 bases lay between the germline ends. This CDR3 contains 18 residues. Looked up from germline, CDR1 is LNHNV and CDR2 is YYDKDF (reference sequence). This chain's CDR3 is CATSTPWGDGDSGNTIYF. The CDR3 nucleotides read TGTGCCACCAGCACCCCCTGGGGAGATGGGGACTCCGGAAACACCATATATTTT.

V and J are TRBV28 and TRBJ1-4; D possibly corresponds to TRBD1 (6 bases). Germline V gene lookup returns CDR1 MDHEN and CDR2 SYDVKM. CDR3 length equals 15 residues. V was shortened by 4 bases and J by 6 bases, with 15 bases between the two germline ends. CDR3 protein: CASSSLTGAYEKLFF. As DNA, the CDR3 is TGTGCCAGCAGTTCACTGACAGGTGCCTATGAAAAACTGTTTTTT.